This record covers a single T cell receptor beta chain. What it recognizes is unknown. As for time point: persistent/refractory GD, antithyroid drugs over 5 years with positive TRAb. PBMC-extracted RNA yielded the TCR library. The entry originates in a study of regulatory T cells in long-lasting Graves disease. Study observations and caveats: The persistent group shared 2,500 to 3,000 public clonotypes, more than the 966 shared by new patients. Thyroid tissue was not sampled; only peripheral blood was.

Libraries of TCR beta came from iRepertoire HTBI primers plus Arm-PCR of CDR3 regions. Authors' processing steps: Looking across samples, the authors found roughly 58 TRBV and 14 to 15 TRBJ segments. TCRdb reprocessed the multiplex PCR reads with MiXCR, giving one entry per CDR3 protein. TCRdb, not the authors, supplied the V and J calls. The sample carries approximately 380,000 distinct CDR3 sequences, around 21% recorded once. This CDR3 is built from 19 residues. Germline V gene data show CDR1 as LNHDA and CDR2 as SQIVND (reference sequence). V shed 1 base and J 2 bases; nucleotides not matched to a gene: 12.

This sequence joins TRBV19 and TRBJ2-2; 8 nucleotides match TRBD1. The specimen was peripheral blood mononuclear cells (PBMCs), collected when the disease was refractory, from a patient treated with antithyroid drugs. The clonotype originates from a female donor with Graves disease. CDR3 nucleotides: TGTGCCAGTAGTATAGTTCAGGGGGCGAAGAGCCGCAACACCGGGGAGCTGTTTTTT. It is translated as CASSIVQGAKSRNTGELFF. Combining the CDR3 with reference TRBV19 and TRBJ2-2 gives the whole variable domain DGGITQSPKYLFRKEGQNVTLSCEQNLNHDAMYWYRQDPGQGLRLIYYSQIVNDFQKGDIAEGYSVSREKKESFPLTVTSAQKNPTAFYLCASSIVQGAKSRNTGELFFGEGSRLTVL.